Presented here are 19 T cell receptor beta chains from one specimen sequenced in a study of shared clonotypes between healthy human individuals. TCRdb's table, derived via immunoSEQ multiplex PCR, lists solely in-frame clones and lacks some. The sample yields some 650,000 clones, approximately 97% seen once. The source material was naive CD4+ T cells sorted from blood. Subset in this sample: CD45RA+ positively selected. The origin of the receptors is a woman between 25 and 40 years old in good health.

This clone appeared a single time. This chain joins TRBV13 and TRBJ2-1, with TRBD2 matching 10 bases. V lost 5 bases and J lost 12; bases outside the gene matches: 13. The CDR3 loop spans 15 amino acids. The germline CDR1 and CDR2 sequences are PRHDT and FYEKMQ (reference sequence). The chain's CDR3 is CASSRPGLATPRQFF. The CDR3 DNA reads as TGTGCCAGCAGCCGTCCGGGACTAGCGACCCCCAGGCAGTTCTTC.

The J gene is TRBJ2-7, the V gene TRBV27; 10 positions match TRBD1. The junction had 9 bases not matched to a gene; V was cut back by 5 bases and J by 5 bases. This CDR3 is built from 15 residues. Germline CDR1 reads MNHEY; CDR2 reads SMNVEV (reference sequence). CDR3 residues: CASSPRGQGNNEQYF. The CDR3 nucleotides read TGTGCCAGCAGTCCAAGGGGACAGGGGAACAACGAGCAGTACTTC.

This chain uses TRBV9 with TRBJ2-2, with TRBD2 matching over 15 bases. CDR1 is SGDLS and CDR2 is YYNGEE in the germline V gene. The trim removed 4 bases at V and 2 bases at J, leaving 3 bases unmatched. There are 17 residues in the CDR3. The CDR3 DNA reads TGTGCCAGCAGCTGGGGACTAGCGGGAGGTAACACCGGGGAGCTGTTTTTT. This encodes CASSWGLAGGNTGELFF.

The gene calls are TRBV18 and TRBJ2-1, with a weak D call TRBD1 (5 bases). The CDR3 contains 14 residues. Germline assignment: CDR1 KGHSH and CDR2 LQKENI. The germline V and J ends were trimmed by 0 bases and 9 bases, with 12 bases remaining between them. CDR3 sequence (DNA): TGTGCCAGCTCACCACCGGGCAGGGTGGGTGAGCAGTTCTTC. As protein: CASSPPGRVGEQFF.

The chain uses TRBV6-5 and TRBJ1-2; D remains ambiguous. This CDR3 has 13 amino acids. The V gene's germline CDR1 is MNHEY and CDR2 SVGAGI. Between the trimmed V and J ends, which lost 0 bases and 8 bases, there was a span of 10 bases. CDR3 DNA sequence: TGTGCCAGCAGTTACTCGAATCTGGGGGGCTACACCTTC. Its translation is CASSYSNLGGYTF.

The chain uses TRBV7-8 and TRBJ2-7; D gene uncertain. Germline V gene lookup returns CDR1 SGHVS and CDR2 FQNEAQ. The CDR3 consists of 15 residues. V lost 5 bases, J lost 5 bases, and 19 bases lay in between. CDR3 loop: CASSPPRWPAHEQYF. The DNA for the CDR3 is TGTGCCAGCAGCCCCCCCCGCTGGCCCGCCCACGAGCAGTACTTC.

V and J are TRBV5-1 and TRBJ2-3; the D gene is possibly TRBD1 (6 bases). This CDR3 is built from 14 residues. CDR1 SGHRS and CDR2 YFSETQ come from the germline V gene. V lost 5 bases and J lost 2, with 12 bases in between. CDR3 residues: CASSSGDITDTQYF. As DNA, the CDR3 is TGCGCCAGCAGTTCAGGGGATATCACAGATACGCAGTATTTT.

This rearrangement joins TRBV5-1 to TRBJ2-2; D is unclear. The CDR3 spans 16 residues. Trimming took 4 bases from V and 4 from J, leaving 17 bases between them. Germline V lookup: CDR1 SGHRS, CDR2 YFSETQ. This chain's CDR3 is CASSDQSREGTGELFF. The CDR3 DNA sequence: TGCGCCAGCAGCGACCAATCTAGAGAAGGCACCGGGGAGCTGTTTTTT. Based on the CDR3 plus reference TRBV5-1 and TRBJ2-2, the full variable domain is KAGVTQTPRYLIKTRGQQVTLSCSPISGHRSVSWYQQTPGQGLQFLFEYFSETQRNKGNFPGRFSGRQFSNSRSEMNVSTLELGDSALYLCASSDQSREGTGELFFGEGSRLTVL.

The chain employs TRBV9 and TRBJ2-3; D is unresolved. CDR1 SGDLS and CDR2 YYNGEE come from the germline V gene. CDR3 size: 17 residues. The V and J ends lost 1 base and 3 bases respectively, with 18 bases between them. CDR3 protein: CASSVSLYSSTTDTQYF. As DNA, the CDR3 is TGTGCCAGCAGCGTAAGTTTATATTCTAGTACGACAGATACGCAGTATTTT.

The chain joins TRBV11-2 to TRBJ2-2; a weak D match, TRBD1 (6 bases). This CDR3 region has 18 residues. Germline V CDR1 and CDR2: SGHAT, FQNNGV. V was pared by 4 bases and J by 6 bases, with 24 bases between. For the CDR3, the DNA is TGTGCCAGCAGCTCCTACAGGGATTCAGTTAAGAAGGCCGGGGAGCTGTTTTTT. Protein sequence: CASSSYRDSVKKAGELFF. The full variable domain, with the rest looked up from reference TRBV11-2 and TRBJ2-2, is EAGVAQSPRYKIIEKRQSVAFWCNPISGHATLYWYQQILGQGPKLLIQFQNNGVVDDSQLPKDRFSAERLKGVDSTLKIQPAKLEDSAVYLCASSSYRDSVKKAGELFFGEGSRLTVL.

This chain joins TRBV6-1 and TRBJ2-1; D unresolved. V gave up 4 bases and J gave up 8 bases, with 9 bases separating them. The CDR3 totals 12 residues. CDR1 and CDR2 from the germline V gene are MNHNS and SASEGT. The chain's CDR3 is CASSVLWDEQFF. For the CDR3, the DNA is TGTGCCAGCAGTGTTCTGTGGGATGAGCAGTTCTTC.

The chain carries TRBV4-1 and TRBJ1-3; 11 positions agree with TRBD1. V was pared by 3 bases and J by 0 bases, with 4 bases of the junction left unmatched. Germline lookup yields CDR1 MGHRA and CDR2 YSYEKL. CDR3 length: 17 amino acids. The CDR3 DNA reads TGCGCCAGCAGCCAGGGGGACAGGGGGTACTCTGGAAACACCATATATTTT. Its protein is CASSQGDRGYSGNTIYF.

The chain uses TRBV30 and TRBJ2-3; 11 nucleotides agree with TRBD2. The CDR3 runs to 16 residues. Germline V gives CDR1 GTSNPN, CDR2 SVGIG (reference sequence). Trimming cost V 4 bases and J 2 bases; bases outside gene matches: 8. The CDR3: CAWTRGLAGSTDTQYF. CDR3 bases: TGTGCCTGGACACGAGGACTAGCGGGTTCCACAGATACGCAGTATTTT.

The chain couples TRBV5-4 to TRBJ2-2; possible D gene TRBD1, 6 bases. The ends were cut back, 0 bases at V and 4 bases at J, with 13 bases in the middle. Germline values: CDR1 SGHNT, CDR2 YYREEE (reference sequence). The CDR3 is 16 residues long. The CDR3 sequence is CASSLANRGGTGELFF. Here the CDR3 DNA reads TGTGCCAGCAGCTTGGCCAATAGAGGGGGCACCGGGGAGCTGTTTTTT.

The V and J genes are TRBV19 and TRBJ2-1, with a tentative D call TRBD1 (6 bases). The ends were cut back, 6 bases at V and 2 bases at J, with 17 bases in the middle. The length of the CDR3 is 16 residues. Germline lookup yields CDR1 LNHDA and CDR2 SQIVND (reference sequence). CDR3 protein: CASSNLQGYPYNEQFF. In nucleotides, the CDR3 is TGTGCCAGTAGCAATTTACAGGGTTACCCCTACAATGAGCAGTTCTTC.

J is TRBJ2-7 and V is TRBV19; a weak D match, TRBD1 (5 bases). V was shortened by 6 bases and J by 2 bases, with 17 bases between the two germline ends. Germline assignment: CDR1 LNHDA and CDR2 SQIVND (reference sequence). The CDR3 contains 15 residues. CDR3 region: CASRMGHSIPYEQYF. The DNA for the CDR3 is TGTGCCAGTAGAATGGGGCACTCCATCCCCTACGAGCAGTACTTC.

The chain is built from TRBV5-1 and TRBJ2-7; D gene uncertain. The germline CDR1 and CDR2 sequences are SGHRS and YFSETQ. V shed 7 bases and J shed 0 bases, with 14 bases lying between them. The CDR3 totals 14 residues. The CDR3 reads CASSRDSSSYEQYF. The CDR3 DNA reads TGCGCCAGCTCTCGAGATTCTTCCTCCTACGAGCAGTACTTC.

This clone has just one count. The J gene is TRBJ1-2, the V gene TRBV20-1; no firm D call. Germline CDR1 is DFQATT and CDR2 is SNEGSKA (reference sequence). The CDR3 spans 11 residues. This CDR3 reads CTRTANYGYTF. CDR3 coding DNA: TGCACCAGGACGGCTAACTATGGCTACACCTTC.

The chain employs TRBV5-1 and TRBJ1-4, with D tentatively TRBD1 (5 bases). The CDR3 loop spans 15 amino acids. Germline V CDR1 and CDR2: SGHRS, YFSETQ. Trimming took off 1 base at V and 3 bases at J, with 10 bases between the two ends. The CDR3 sequence: CASSLWAGPNEKLFF. In DNA form, the CDR3 reads TGCGCCAGCAGCTTGTGGGCAGGGCCTAATGAAAAACTGTTTTTT.